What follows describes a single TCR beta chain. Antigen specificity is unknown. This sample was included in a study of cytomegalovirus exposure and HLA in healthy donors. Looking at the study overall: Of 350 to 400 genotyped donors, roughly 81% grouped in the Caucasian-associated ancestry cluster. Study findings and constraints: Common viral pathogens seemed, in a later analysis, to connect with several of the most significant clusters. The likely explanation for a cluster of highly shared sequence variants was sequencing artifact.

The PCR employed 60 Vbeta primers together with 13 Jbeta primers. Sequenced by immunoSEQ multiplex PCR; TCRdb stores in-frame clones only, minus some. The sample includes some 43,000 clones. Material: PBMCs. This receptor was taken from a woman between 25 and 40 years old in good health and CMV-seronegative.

The CDR3: CASTGTAGEQYF. In DNA form, the CDR3 reads TGTGCCAGCACGGGGACAGCTGGCGAGCAGTACTTC. V gene TRBV18 combines with J gene TRBJ2-7; 7 nucleotides line up with TRBD1. The junction had 7 bases not matched to a gene; V was cut back by 8 bases and J by 6 bases. This CDR3 region has 12 residues. Germline CDR1 is KGHSH and CDR2 is LQKENI.